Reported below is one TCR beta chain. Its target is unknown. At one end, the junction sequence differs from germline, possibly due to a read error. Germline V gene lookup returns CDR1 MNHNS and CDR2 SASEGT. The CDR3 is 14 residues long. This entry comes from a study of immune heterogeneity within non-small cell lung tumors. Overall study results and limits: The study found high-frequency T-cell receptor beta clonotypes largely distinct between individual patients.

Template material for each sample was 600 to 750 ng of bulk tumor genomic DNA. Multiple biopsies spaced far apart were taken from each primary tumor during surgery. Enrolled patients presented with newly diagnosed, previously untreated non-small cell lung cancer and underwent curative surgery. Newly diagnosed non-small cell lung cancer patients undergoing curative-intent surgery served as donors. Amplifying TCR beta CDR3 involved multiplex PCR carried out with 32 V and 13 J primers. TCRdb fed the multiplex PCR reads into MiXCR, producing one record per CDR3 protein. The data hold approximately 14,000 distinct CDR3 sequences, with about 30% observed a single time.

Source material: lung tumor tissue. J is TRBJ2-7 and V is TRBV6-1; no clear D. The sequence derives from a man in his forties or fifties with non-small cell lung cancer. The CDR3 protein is CASSEVGISYGQYF. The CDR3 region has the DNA TGTGCCAGCAGTGAAGTGGGGATTTCCTACGGGCAGTACTTC.